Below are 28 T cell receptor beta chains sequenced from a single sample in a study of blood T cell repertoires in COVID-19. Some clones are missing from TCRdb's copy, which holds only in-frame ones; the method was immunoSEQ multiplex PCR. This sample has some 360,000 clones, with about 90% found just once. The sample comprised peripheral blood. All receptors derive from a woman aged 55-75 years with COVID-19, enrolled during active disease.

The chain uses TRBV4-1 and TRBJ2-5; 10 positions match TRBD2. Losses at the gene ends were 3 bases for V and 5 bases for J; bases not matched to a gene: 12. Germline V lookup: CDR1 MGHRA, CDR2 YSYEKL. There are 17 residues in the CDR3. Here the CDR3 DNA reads TGCGCCAGCAGCCAGCGTAGCGGGGGGCCCGCCGGGGAGACCCAGTACTTC. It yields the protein CASSQRSGGPAGETQYF.

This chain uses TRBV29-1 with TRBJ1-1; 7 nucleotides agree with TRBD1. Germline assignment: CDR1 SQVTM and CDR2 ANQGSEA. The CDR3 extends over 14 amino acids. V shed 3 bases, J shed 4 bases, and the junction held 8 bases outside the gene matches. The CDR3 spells CSVETGFGSTEAFF. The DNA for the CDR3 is TGCAGCGTTGAGACAGGGTTCGGATCCACTGAAGCTTTCTTT. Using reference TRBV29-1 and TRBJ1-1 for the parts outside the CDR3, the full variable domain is SAVISQKPSRDICQRGTSLTIQCQVDSQVTMMFWYRQQPGQSLTLIATANQGSEATYESGFVIDKFPISRPNLTFSTLTVSNMSPEDSSIYLCSVETGFGSTEAFFGQGTRLTVV.

In DNA form, the CDR3 reads TGTGCCAGCAGTCGGACAGGGGGATTGCAGTTCTTC. It codes for CASSRTGGLQFF. The chain combines TRBV6-4 with TRBJ2-1, with TRBD1 identical over 10 bases. The germline V gene encodes CDR1 MRHNA and CDR2 SNTAGT. V trimming: 5 bases; J trimming: 12 bases; junction bases outside the gene matches: 4. This CDR3 has 12 residues.

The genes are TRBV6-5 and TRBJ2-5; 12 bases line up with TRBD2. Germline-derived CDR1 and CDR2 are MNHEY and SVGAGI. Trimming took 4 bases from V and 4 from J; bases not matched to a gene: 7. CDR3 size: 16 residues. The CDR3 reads CASSLTSGGHRETQYF. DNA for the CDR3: TGTGCCAGCAGTTTGACTAGCGGGGGTCACAGAGAGACCCAGTACTTC.

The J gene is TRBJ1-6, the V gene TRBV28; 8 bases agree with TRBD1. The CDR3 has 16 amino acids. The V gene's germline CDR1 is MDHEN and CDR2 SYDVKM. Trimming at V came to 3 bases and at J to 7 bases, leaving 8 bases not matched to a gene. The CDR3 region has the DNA TGTGCCAGCAGTTTTAGTCGGACAGGGCAAAATTCACCCCTCCACTTT. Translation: CASSFSRTGQNSPLHF. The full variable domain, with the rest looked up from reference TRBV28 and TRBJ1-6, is DVKVTQSSRYLVKRTGEKVFLECVQDMDHENMFWYRQDPGLGLRLIYFSYDVKMKEKGDIPEGYSVSREKKERFSLILESASTNQTSMYLCASSFSRTGQNSPLHFGNGTRLTVT.

The CDR3 DNA reads as TGCGCCAGCAGCTTGGCGGACAGGGGGCGAAACACCATATATTTT. Its translation: CASSLADRGRNTIYF. The V and J genes are TRBV5-1 and TRBJ1-3, with 11 positions matching TRBD1. V trimming: 0 bases; J trimming: 5 bases; junction bases outside the gene matches: 1. CDR1 is SGHRS and CDR2 is YFSETQ in the germline V gene. CDR3 length: 15 residues. Combining the CDR3 with reference TRBV5-1 and TRBJ1-3 gives the whole variable domain KAGVTQTPRYLIKTRGQQVTLSCSPISGHRSVSWYQQTPGQGLQFLFEYFSETQRNKGNFPGRFSGRQFSNSRSEMNVSTLELGDSALYLCASSLADRGRNTIYFGEGSWLTVV.

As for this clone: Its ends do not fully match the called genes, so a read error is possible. The CDR3 nucleotides are TGTGCTAGCACCCCTATCGGGGGTTTGGGGAACACTGAAGCTTTCTTT. Protein sequence: CASTPIGGLGNTEAFF. This chain uses TRBV7-7 with TRBJ1-1; D is perhaps TRBD1 (5 bases). Germline assignment: CDR1 SSHAT and CDR2 FNYEAQ (reference sequence). CDR3 length: 16 residues.

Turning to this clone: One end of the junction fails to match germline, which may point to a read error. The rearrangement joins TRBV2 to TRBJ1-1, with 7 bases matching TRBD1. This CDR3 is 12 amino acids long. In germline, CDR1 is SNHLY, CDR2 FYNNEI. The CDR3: CASSHMGTDPDF. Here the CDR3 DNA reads TGTGCCAGCAGCCACATGGGGACAGATCCAGACTTT.

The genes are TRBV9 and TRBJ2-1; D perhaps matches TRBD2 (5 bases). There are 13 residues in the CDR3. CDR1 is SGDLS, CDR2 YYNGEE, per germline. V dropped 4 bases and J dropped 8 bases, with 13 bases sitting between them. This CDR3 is CASSHSSSHEQFF. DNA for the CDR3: TGTGCCAGCAGCCACTCTAGCTCCCATGAGCAGTTCTTC.

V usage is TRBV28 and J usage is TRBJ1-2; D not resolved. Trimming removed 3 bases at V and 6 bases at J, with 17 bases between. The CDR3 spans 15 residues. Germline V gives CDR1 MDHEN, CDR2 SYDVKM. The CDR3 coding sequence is TGTGCCAGCAGTTTCGCGGGCCGCCCTGAAGATGGCTACACCTTC. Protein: CASSFAGRPEDGYTF.

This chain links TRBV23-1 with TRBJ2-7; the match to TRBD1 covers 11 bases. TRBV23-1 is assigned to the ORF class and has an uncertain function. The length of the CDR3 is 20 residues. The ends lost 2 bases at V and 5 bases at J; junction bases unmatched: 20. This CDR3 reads CASSQRTDPDRGRIAHEQYF. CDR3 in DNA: TGCGCCAGCAGTCAACGCACTGACCCGGACAGGGGGCGCATCGCCCACGAGCAGTACTTC.

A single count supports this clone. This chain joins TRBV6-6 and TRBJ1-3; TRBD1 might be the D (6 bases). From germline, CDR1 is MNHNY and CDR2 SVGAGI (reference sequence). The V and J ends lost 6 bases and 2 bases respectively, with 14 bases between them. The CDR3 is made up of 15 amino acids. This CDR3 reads CASRGDTATGNTIYF. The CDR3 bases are TGTGCCAGCAGGGGGGACACGGCCACTGGAAACACCATATATTTT.

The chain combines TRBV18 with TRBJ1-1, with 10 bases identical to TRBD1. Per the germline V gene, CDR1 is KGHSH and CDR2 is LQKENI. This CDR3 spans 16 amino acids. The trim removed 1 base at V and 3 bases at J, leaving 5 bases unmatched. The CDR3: CASSPLSGQGYTEAFF. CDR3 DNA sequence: TGTGCCAGCTCACCACTTTCGGGACAGGGGTACACTGAAGCTTTCTTT.

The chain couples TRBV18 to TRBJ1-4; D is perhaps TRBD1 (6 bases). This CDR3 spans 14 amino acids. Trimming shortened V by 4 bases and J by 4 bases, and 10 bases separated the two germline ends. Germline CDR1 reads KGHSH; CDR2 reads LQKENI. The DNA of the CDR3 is TGTGCCAGCTCACGACAGGCGGTTAATGAAAAACTGTTTTTT. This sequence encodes CASSRQAVNEKLFF.

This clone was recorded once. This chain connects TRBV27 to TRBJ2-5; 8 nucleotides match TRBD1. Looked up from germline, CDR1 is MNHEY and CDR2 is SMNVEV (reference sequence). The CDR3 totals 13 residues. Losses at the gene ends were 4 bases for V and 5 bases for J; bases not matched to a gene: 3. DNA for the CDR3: TGTGCCAGCAGTTGGACAGGGATGGAGACCCAGTACTTC. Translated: CASSWTGMETQYF.

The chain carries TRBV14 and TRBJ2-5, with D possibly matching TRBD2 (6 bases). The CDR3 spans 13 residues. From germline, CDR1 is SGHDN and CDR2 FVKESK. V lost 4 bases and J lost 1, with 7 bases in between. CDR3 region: CASSPGLQETQYF. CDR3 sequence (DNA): TGTGCCAGCAGCCCGGGACTCCAAGAGACCCAGTACTTC.

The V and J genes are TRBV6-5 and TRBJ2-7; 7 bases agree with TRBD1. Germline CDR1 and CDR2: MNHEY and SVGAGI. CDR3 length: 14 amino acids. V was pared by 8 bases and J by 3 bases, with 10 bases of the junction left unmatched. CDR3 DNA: TGTGCCAGCGGCTCGGCAGGGGGTCTCTACGAGCAGTACTTC. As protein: CASGSAGGLYEQYF.

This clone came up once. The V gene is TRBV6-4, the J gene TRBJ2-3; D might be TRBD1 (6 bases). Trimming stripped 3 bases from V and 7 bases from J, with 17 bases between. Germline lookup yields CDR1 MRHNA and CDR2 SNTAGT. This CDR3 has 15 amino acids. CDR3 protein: CASSEDRKLGNTQYF. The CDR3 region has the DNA TGTGCCAGCAGTGAAGACAGGAAGCTCGGTAATACGCAGTATTTT.

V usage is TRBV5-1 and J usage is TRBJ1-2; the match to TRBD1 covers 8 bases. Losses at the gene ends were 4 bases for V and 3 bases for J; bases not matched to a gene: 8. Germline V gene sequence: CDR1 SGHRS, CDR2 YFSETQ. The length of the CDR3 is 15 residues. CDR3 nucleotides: TGCGCCAGCAGCGGCGGGGACAGGAGGGACTATGGCTACACCTTC. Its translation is CASSGGDRRDYGYTF.

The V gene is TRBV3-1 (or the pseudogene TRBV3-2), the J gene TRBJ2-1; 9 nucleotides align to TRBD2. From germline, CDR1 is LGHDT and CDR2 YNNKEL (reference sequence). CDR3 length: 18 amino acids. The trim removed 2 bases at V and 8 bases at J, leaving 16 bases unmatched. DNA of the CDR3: TGTGCCAGCAGCCAATTGGGTGCTTCTTCTAGCGGGGACCATGAGCAGTTCTTC. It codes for CASSQLGASSSGDHEQFF.

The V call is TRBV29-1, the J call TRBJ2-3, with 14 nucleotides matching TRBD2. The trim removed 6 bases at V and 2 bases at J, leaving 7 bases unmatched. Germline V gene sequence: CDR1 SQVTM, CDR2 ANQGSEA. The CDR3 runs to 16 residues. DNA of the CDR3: TGCAGCGTAGGGACTAGCGGGGGATCCTTCACAGATACGCAGTATTTT. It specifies CSVGTSGGSFTDTQYF.

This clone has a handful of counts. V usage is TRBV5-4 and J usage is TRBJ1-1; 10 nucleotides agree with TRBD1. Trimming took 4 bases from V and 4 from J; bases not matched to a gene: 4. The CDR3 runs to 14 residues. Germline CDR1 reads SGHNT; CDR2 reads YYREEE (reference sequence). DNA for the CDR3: TGTGCCAGCAGCCGGGGACAGGGGACCACTGAAGCTTTCTTT. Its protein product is CASSRGQGTTEAFF.

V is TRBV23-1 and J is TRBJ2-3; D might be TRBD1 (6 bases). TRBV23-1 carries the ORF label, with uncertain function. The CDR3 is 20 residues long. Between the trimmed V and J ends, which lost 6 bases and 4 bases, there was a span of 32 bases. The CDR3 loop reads CASSPFKGPNSLGASDTQYF. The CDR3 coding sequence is TGCGCCAGCAGCCCATTTAAGGGACCGAATTCCTTGGGGGCTTCAGATACGCAGTATTTT.

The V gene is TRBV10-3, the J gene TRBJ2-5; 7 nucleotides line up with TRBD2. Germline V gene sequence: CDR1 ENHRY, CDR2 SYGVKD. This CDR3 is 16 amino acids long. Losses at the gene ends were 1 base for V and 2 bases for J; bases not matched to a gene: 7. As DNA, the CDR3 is TGTGCCATCAGTGAGTTTCTAGGAGCGGGGCAAGAGACCCAGTACTTC. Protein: CAISEFLGAGQETQYF.

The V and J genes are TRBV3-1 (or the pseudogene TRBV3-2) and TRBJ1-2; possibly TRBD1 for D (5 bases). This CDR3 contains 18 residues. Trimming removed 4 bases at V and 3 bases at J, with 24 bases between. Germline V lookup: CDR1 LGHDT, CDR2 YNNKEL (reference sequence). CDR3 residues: CASSPVSGWGGGDYGYTF. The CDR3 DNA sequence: TGTGCCAGCAGCCCCGTCAGCGGATGGGGCGGAGGGGACTATGGCTACACCTTC.

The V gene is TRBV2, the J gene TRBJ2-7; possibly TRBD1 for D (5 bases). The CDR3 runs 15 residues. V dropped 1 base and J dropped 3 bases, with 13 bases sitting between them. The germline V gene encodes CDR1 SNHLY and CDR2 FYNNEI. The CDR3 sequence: CASSEGQGWIYEQYF. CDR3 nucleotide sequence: TGTGCCAGCAGTGAAGGGCAGGGTTGGATCTACGAGCAGTACTTC.

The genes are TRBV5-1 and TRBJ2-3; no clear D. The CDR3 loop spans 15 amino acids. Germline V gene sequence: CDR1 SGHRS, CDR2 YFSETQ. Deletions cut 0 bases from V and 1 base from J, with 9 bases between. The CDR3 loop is CASSLGHGGTDTQYF. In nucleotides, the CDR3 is TGCGCCAGCAGCTTGGGCCACGGAGGCACAGATACGCAGTATTTT.

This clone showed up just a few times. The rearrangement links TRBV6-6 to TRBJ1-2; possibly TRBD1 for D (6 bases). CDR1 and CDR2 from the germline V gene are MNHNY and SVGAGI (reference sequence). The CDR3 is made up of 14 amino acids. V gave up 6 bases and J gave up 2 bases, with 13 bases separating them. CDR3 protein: CASSSSGANYGYTF. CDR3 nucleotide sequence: TGTGCCAGCAGCTCCTCAGGGGCGAACTATGGCTACACCTTC.